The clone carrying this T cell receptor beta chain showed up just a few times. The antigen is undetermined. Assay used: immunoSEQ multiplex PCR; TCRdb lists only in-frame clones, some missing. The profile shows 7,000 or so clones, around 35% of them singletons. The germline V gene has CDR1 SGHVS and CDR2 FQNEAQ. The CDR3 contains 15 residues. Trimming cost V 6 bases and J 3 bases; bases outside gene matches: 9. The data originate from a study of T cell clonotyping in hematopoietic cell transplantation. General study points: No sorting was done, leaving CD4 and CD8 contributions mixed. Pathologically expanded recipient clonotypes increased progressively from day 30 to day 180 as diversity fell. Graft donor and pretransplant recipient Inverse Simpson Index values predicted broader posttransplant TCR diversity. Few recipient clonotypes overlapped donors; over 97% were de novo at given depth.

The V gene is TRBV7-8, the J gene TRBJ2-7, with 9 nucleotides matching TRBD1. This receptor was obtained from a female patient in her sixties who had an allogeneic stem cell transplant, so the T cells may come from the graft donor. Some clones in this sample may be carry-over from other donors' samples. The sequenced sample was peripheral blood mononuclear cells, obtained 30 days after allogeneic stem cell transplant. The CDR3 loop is CASSLTPGQGYEQYF. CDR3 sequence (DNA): TGTGCCAGCAGTCTCACCCCGGGACAGGGCTACGAGCAGTACTTC.